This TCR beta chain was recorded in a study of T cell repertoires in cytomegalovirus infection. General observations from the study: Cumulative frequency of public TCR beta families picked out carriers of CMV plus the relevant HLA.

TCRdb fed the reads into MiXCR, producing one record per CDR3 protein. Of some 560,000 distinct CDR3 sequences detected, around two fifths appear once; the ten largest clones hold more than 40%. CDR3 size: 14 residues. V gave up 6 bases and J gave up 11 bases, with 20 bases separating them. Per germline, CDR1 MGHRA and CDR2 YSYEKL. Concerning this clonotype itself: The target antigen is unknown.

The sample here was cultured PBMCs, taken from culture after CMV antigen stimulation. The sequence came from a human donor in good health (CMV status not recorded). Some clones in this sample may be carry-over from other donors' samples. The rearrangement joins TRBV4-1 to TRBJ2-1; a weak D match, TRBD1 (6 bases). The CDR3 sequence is CASRSQGLGAQQFF. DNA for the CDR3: TGCGCCAGCAGAAGCCAAGGTTTGGGGGCCCAGCAGTTCTTC.